This T cell receptor (beta chain) was captured in a study of T cell clonality in common variable immunodeficiency. The CVID group had fewer than 19 females and about 30 males, mean age roughly 39. All CVID subjects were on immunoglobulin replacement for at least one year. CVID and control samples used equivalent genomic DNA input. Repertoires were generated with immunoSEQ multiplex PCR, while TCRdb's copy carries only in-frame clones and drops some. This sample carries 25,000 to 35,000 clones and no singletons, and 3.2% goes to the top ten. Details on this clone: The antigen is not known. Read data end 3 residues before the CDR3 end; the end is taken from the germline J gene.

Germline V gives CDR1 LNHDA, CDR2 SQIVND (reference sequence). The CDR3 spans 14 residues. Trimming took 5 bases from V and 7 from J, leaving 17 bases between them. Notes on the study in general: Reportedly, TCR beta sequences from common variable immunodeficiency showed fewer deletions and N-nucleotide insertions. CVID subjects showed higher TCRbeta clonality than healthy controls.

The V and J genes are TRBV19 and TRBJ1-1; a weak D match, TRBD1 (6 bases). The origin of this receptor is a human donor with common variable immunodeficiency. Material for sequencing was peripheral blood mononuclear cells. The CDR3 protein is CASSDWTEGGEAFF. The CDR3 DNA, read in part, is TGTGCCAGTAGTGATTGGACAGAGGGCGGTGAA. Full variable domain (remainder filled in from reference TRBV19 and TRBJ1-1): DGGITQSPKYLFRKEGQNVTLSCEQNLNHDAMYWYRQDPGQGLRLIYYSQIVNDFQKGDIAEGYSVSREKKESFPLTVTSAQKNPTAFYLCASSDWTEGGEAFFGQGTRLTVV.